The 15 T cell receptor beta chains reported below all come from one sample, sequenced in a study of human T cells and chemical hapten exposure. TCRdb re-analysed the RACE reads in MiXCR, keeping a single row per CDR3 protein. Counted here are some 300,000 distinct CDR3 sequences, 4.5% to 7% occurring once; the ten biggest clones make up around 8%. The sample's time point: pre-sensitization, week 0. The treatment: therapeutic diphenylcyclopropenone sensitization with weekly scalp DPC. The starting material was whole blood, obtained in connection with sensitization to the hapten diphenylcyclopropenone (DPC). The receptors originated from a woman between 18 and 30 years old with alopecia areata. Some clones in this sample may be carry-over from other donors' samples.

This clonotype was counted ten times or more. V and J are TRBV6-2 or TRBV6-3 and TRBJ1-5, with D possibly matching TRBD1 (5 bases). With 2 bases removed from V and 5 bases from J, the gap between germline ends came to 19 bases. CDR1 is MNHEY, CDR2 SVGEGT, per germline. This CDR3 is 17 amino acids long. CDR3 loop: CASSYASGRGPYQPQHF. For the CDR3, the DNA is TGTGCCAGCAGTTACGCGTCCGGGAGGGGACCCTATCAGCCCCAGCATTTT.

This clonotype was found many times. The chain couples TRBV6-6 to TRBJ1-1; unclear D gene. The CDR3 sequence is 13 residues long. V was cut by 6 bases and J by 5 bases, with 13 bases left in between. Looked up from germline, CDR1 is MNHNY and CDR2 is SVGAGI (reference sequence). This chain's CDR3 is CASSQDPGTEAFF. The CDR3 DNA sequence: TGTGCCAGCAGCCAGGATCCGGGGACTGAAGCTTTCTTT.

This clonotype was counted between two and nine times. The J gene is TRBJ2-6, the V gene TRBV18, with D tentatively TRBD2 (5 bases). V was pared by 2 bases and J by 2 bases, with 16 bases between. Germline V gene sequence: CDR1 KGHSH, CDR2 LQKENI. The length of the CDR3 is 18 residues. The CDR3 loop reads CASSPMASSLAGANVLTF. CDR3 coding DNA: TGTGCCAGCTCACCAATGGCTAGCTCACTCGCTGGGGCCAACGTCCTGACTTTC.

There are many counts of this clonotype. The chain links TRBV5-1 to TRBJ1-1; D uncertain. The germline gives CDR1 SGHRS, CDR2 YFSETQ. This CDR3 has 14 residues. V lost 3 bases to trimming and J lost 3 bases, with 12 bases between them. As DNA, the CDR3 is TGCGCCAGCAGCTGGAACAGAGCAGACACTGAAGCTTTCTTT. Its translation: CASSWNRADTEAFF. Filled out from reference TRBV5-1 and TRBJ1-1, the complete variable domain reads KAGVTQTPRYLIKTRGQQVTLSCSPISGHRSVSWYQQTPGQGLQFLFEYFSETQRNKGNFPGRFSGRQFSNSRSEMNVSTLELGDSALYLCASSWNRADTEAFFGQGTRLTVV.

At least ten counts were recorded for this clonotype. The chain uses TRBV6-5 and TRBJ1-1; a weak D match, TRBD1 (5 bases). Germline CDR1 and CDR2: MNHEY and SVGAGI. V lost 7 bases, J lost 4 bases, and 16 bases lay in between. The CDR3 has 14 amino acids. The CDR3 DNA is TGTGCCAGCAAGGGTTCGGGGGGGAGCACTGAAGCTTTCTTT. Its translation: CASKGSGGSTEAFF.

The chain couples TRBV14 to TRBJ2-6; D might be TRBD2 (6 bases). CDR1 SGHDN and CDR2 FVKESK come from the germline V gene. The CDR3 length is 18 residues. V lost 1 base, J lost 0 bases, and 13 bases lay in between. The CDR3 DNA reads TGTGCCAGCAGCCAAGGGGGGGACCCATACTCTGGGGCCAACGTCCTGACTTTC. Translated, it gives CASSQGGDPYSGANVLTF.

This clonotype came up a few times. The chain recombines TRBV18 with TRBJ1-1, with D possibly being TRBD1 (5 bases). V lost 7 bases and J 1 base, leaving 13 bases between the germline ends. Germline loops: CDR1 KGHSH, CDR2 LQKENI. The CDR3 is made up of 14 amino acids. The CDR3 region is CASFTSGGNTEAFF. The CDR3 DNA follows: TGTGCCAGCTTCACAAGTGGGGGGAACACTGAAGCTTTCTTT.

This clonotype was counted ten times or more. This rearrangement joins TRBV6-6 to TRBJ2-4; D gene unclear. Trimming removed 11 bases at V and 6 bases at J, with 11 bases between. This CDR3 comprises 11 residues. From germline, CDR1 is MNHNY and CDR2 SVGAGI (reference sequence). The CDR3 protein is CAARTGNIQYF. The CDR3, as DNA: TGTGCCGCTCGAACCGGAAACATTCAGTACTTC.

This clonotype was seen more than once but under ten times. V gene TRBV7-9 combines with J gene TRBJ2-1; TRBD1 might be the D (6 bases). Germline V gives CDR1 SEHNR, CDR2 FQNEAQ (reference sequence). Trimming cost V 2 bases and J 7 bases, with 21 bases left between them. This CDR3 has 17 amino acids. This chain's CDR3 is CASSLRSGTNRGNEQFF. The CDR3 bases are TGTGCCAGCAGCTTAAGGTCTGGGACAAACCGCGGGAATGAGCAGTTCTTC.

The chain has TRBV7-2 and TRBJ1-1; D is unresolved. Trimming pared 6 bases from V and 1 base from J, leaving 18 bases between. Germline CDR1 is SGHTA and CDR2 is FQGNSA. The CDR3 loop spans 16 amino acids. CDR3 DNA sequence: TGTGCCAGCAGAATTAGAAGCGTCGTGGGGAACACTGAAGCTTTCTTT. As protein: CASRIRSVVGNTEAFF.

The sample holds many counts of this clonotype. The CDR3: CASSLGGPDGYTF. The DNA for the CDR3 is TGTGCCAGCAGTTTAGGGGGGCCGGATGGCTACACCTTC. The chain couples TRBV12-3 or TRBV12-4 to TRBJ1-2; D perhaps matches TRBD1 (6 bases). Trimming pared 1 base from V and 6 bases from J, leaving 9 bases between. The CDR3 runs to 13 residues.

This clonotype has a handful of counts. The chain joins TRBV10-3 to TRBJ2-4; D uncertain. The CDR3 loop spans 16 amino acids. The ends were cut back, 6 bases at V and 8 bases at J, with 23 bases in the middle. Germline V gene sequence: CDR1 ENHRY, CDR2 SYGVKD. For the CDR3, the DNA is TGTGCCATCAGCCAAGGACCGATAGGGATTGGAGACATTCAGTACTTC. This translates into CAISQGPIGIGDIQYF.

V and J are TRBV7-2 and TRBJ2-6; 7 positions match TRBD1. The CDR3 has 16 amino acids. After removal of 5 bases from V and 1 base from J, the junction contained 5 bases not matched to a gene. CDR1 is SGHTA and CDR2 is FQGNSA in the germline V gene. In nucleotides, the CDR3 is TGTGCCAGCAGCCTACGGACAGGTTCTGGGGCCAACGTCCTGACTTTC. Translating it yields CASSLRTGSGANVLTF. Drawing the rest from reference TRBV7-2 and TRBJ2-6, the complete variable domain is GAGVSQSPSNKVTEKGKDVELRCDPISGHTALYWYRQSLGQGLEFLIYFQGNSAPDKSGLPSDRFSAERTGGSVSTLTIQRTQQEDSAVYLCASSLRTGSGANVLTFGAGSRLTVL.

The chain links TRBV28 to TRBJ2-4; weak D call: TRBD2 (5 bases). This CDR3 region has 12 residues. In germline, CDR1 is MDHEN, CDR2 SYDVKM. V lost 7 bases to trimming and J lost 6 bases, with 10 bases between them. In DNA, the CDR3 is TGTGCCAGCACGGGGTACCTAAACATTCAGTACTTC. Protein sequence: CASTGYLNIQYF.

The CDR3 region is CASNGGTDTQYF. The CDR3 DNA follows: TGTGCCAGCAACGGGGGGACAGATACGCAGTATTTT. The chain has TRBV25-1 and TRBJ2-3, with TRBD2 identical over 7 bases. Germline CDR1 MGHDK, CDR2 SYGVNS. The CDR3 sequence is 12 residues long. V lost 7 bases to trimming and J lost 3 bases; unmatched junction nucleotides: 1.